This record covers a single TCR beta chain. The sample comes from a study of CD8 T cells in ankylosing spondylitis. TCRdb reprocessed the 5' RACE reads with MiXCR, giving one entry per CDR3 protein. The data contain 200,000 to 250,000 distinct CDR3 sequences, 32% of them singletons. The V gene lost 0 bases and the J gene lost 3 bases, with 13 bases spanning the gap. Germline V gene sequence: CDR1 SGHKS, CDR2 YYEKEE (reference sequence). This CDR3 is 15 amino acids long. This TCR was sampled from a male donor with ankylosing spondylitis or in good health (not recorded which). Sequencing used blood, either unsorted or a sorted T cell fraction (not recorded which). The chain uses TRBV5-5 and TRBJ2-7, with D perhaps given as TRBD1 or TRBD2 (5 bases each). In DNA form, the CDR3 reads TGTGCCAGCAGCTTGGCAACCGGGACGGACTACGAGCAGTACTTC. It yields the protein CASSLATGTDYEQYF.